This T cell receptor (beta chain) was sequenced in a study of T cell changes during pregnancy in multiple sclerosis. The CDR3 is 15 amino acids. The germline V gene encodes CDR1 SGHTA and CDR2 FQGNSA. The J segment lost 2 bases and the V segment lost 1 base, leaving 1 base of the junction unmatched. The assay was immunoSEQ multiplex PCR, and TCRdb's table has in-frame clones only and misses some. Of over 100,000 clones in the sample, about 94% were seen once. The sequencing here drew on peripheral blood, taken in the third trimester of pregnancy. The chain is built from TRBV7-2 and TRBJ2-1; 8 bases fit TRBD2. This sequence originates from a female donor with multiple sclerosis, enrolled in a pregnancy study. CDR3 in amino acids: CASSLVGGAYNEQFF. The CDR3 nucleotides read TGTGCCAGCAGCTTAGTCGGGGGGGCCTACAATGAGCAGTTCTTC.